This T cell receptor (beta chain) originates from a study of blood T cell repertoires in COVID-19. Study information: Samples representing acute and convalescent COVID-19 were sourced from the United States, Italy and Spain. PBMCs, B-cell-depleted T cells, or T cells were the source of the cDNA or gDNA that made up the material.

Methods used by the authors: Scientists estimated how many nucleated cells there were by amplifying reference gene primers. This table comes from immunoSEQ multiplex PCR, and its TCRdb copy is limited to in-frame clones, with some not included. V and J calls and clone size are given by that table; D and trimming were obtained from the DNA. This sample has about 280,000 clones, with less than 90% found just once. The CDR3 consists of 13 residues. With V trimmed by 4 bases and J by 4 bases, 5 bases remained unmatched. Germline V gene data show CDR1 as GTSNPN and CDR2 as SVGIG (reference sequence). This chain links TRBV30 with TRBJ2-7, with 9 bases that match TRBD2. The source of this sequence is a woman in her 70s with COVID-19, enrolled during active disease. Sequenced input: peripheral blood. The CDR3 DNA is TGTGCCTGGAATAGGCTAGCGGGGTACGAGCAGTACTTC. Amino acids: CAWNRLAGYEQYF. Combining the CDR3 with reference TRBV30 and TRBJ2-7 gives the whole variable domain SQTIHQWPATLVQPVGSPLSLECTVEGTSNPNLYWYRQAAGRGLQLLFYSVGIGQISSEVPQNLSASRPQDRQFILSSKKLLLSDSGFYLCAWNRLAGYEQYFGPGTRLTVT.